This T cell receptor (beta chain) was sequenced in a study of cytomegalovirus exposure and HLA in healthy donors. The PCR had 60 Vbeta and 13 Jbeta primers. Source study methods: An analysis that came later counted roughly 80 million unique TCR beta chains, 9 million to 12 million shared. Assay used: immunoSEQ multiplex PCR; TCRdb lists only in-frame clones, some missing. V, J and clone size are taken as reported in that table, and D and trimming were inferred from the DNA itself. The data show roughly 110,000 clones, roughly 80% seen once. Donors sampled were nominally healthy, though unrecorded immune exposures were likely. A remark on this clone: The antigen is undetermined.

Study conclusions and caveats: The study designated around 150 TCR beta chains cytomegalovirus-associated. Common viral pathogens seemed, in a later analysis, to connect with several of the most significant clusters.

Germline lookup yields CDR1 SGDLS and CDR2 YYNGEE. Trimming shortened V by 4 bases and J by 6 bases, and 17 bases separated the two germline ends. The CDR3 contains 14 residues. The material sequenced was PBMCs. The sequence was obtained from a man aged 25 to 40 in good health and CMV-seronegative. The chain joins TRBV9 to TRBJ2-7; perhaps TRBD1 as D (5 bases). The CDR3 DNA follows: TGTGCCAGCAGCAAAGGACACCTCCCCCCCGAGCAGTACTTC. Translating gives CASSKGHLPPEQYF.